The rows below give T cell receptor beta chains drawn from one sample of a study of OX40 agonist ivuxolimab in advanced cancers. Assay: immunoSEQ multiplex PCR; the TCRdb copy retains only in-frame clones and omits some. This table has about 59,000 clones, around 83% appearing once. The sequencing used CD4+ or CD8+ T cells sorted from blood, collected in a trial of the OX40 agonist ivuxolimab. Receptor source: an adult with an advanced solid tumor such as melanoma, head and neck, liver or kidney cancer. The CDR3 runs from the conserved cysteine through the conserved F or W. D genes are given only for firm matches. Some rows have no size entry. The others give once, few or many, or a class for an expanded clone.

CDR3 protein: CASSFPGLAYEQYF; CDR3 DNA: TGTGCCAGCAGCTTTCCGGGCCTCGCCTACGAGCAGTACTTC; V gene: TRBV5-6; clone size: .; J gene: TRBJ2-7; D gene: .
CDR3 protein: CASSYGGQNYNEQFF; CDR3 DNA: TGTGCCAGCAGCTATGGGGGGCAGAACTACAATGAGCAGTTCTTC; V gene: TRBV7-2; clone size: .; J gene: TRBJ2-1; D gene: .
CDR3 protein: CASSSNPGQIFSGNTIYF; CDR3 DNA: TGTGCCAGCAGCTCGAATCCGGGACAGATATTCTCTGGAAACACCATATATTTT; V gene: TRBV11-2; clone size: once; J gene: TRBJ1-3; D gene: TRBD1
CDR3 protein: CASSAPGQYGYTF; CDR3 DNA: TGTGCCAGCAGCGCTCCGGGACAGTATGGCTACACCTTC; V gene: TRBV7-8; clone size: .; J gene: TRBJ1-2; D gene: TRBD1
CDR3 protein: CASSDRRNSPLHF; CDR3 DNA: TGCGCCAGCAGTGACCGCCGTAATTCACCCCTCCACTTT; V gene: TRBV10-1; clone size: .; J gene: TRBJ1-6; D gene: .
CDR3 protein: CASSTPAGGRINEQFF; CDR3 DNA: TGTGCCAGTAGTACCCCAGCGGGGGGGCGGATCAATGAGCAGTTCTTC; V gene: TRBV19; clone size: few; J gene: TRBJ2-1; D gene: TRBD2
CDR3 protein: CASSFRAGTSVREQYF; CDR3 DNA: TGTGCCAGCAGTTTTAGGGCCGGGACTAGCGTCCGCGAGCAGTACTTC; V gene: TRBV27; clone size: .; J gene: TRBJ2-7; D gene: TRBD2
CDR3 protein: CSVCPTLGPEAFF; CDR3 DNA: TGCAGCGTTTGTCCAACCTTGGGCCCTGAAGCTTTCTTT; V gene: TRBV29-1; clone size: .; J gene: TRBJ1-1; D gene: .
CDR3 protein: CASSYSASQGYTF; CDR3 DNA: TGTGCCAGCAGTTACTCGGCCAGCCAAGGCTACACCTTC; V gene: TRBV6-6; clone size: .; J gene: TRBJ1-2; D gene: .
CDR3 protein: CASSLGRDRGEQYF; CDR3 DNA: TGTGCCAGCAGCTTAGGGAGGGACAGGGGCGAGCAGTACTTC; V gene: TRBV11-2; clone size: .; J gene: TRBJ2-7; D gene: TRBD1
CDR3 protein: CASSPRLAGGRRDTQYF; CDR3 DNA: TGTGCCAGCAGCCCAAGACTAGCGGGAGGTCGGAGAGATACGCAGTATTTT; V gene: TRBV5-6; clone size: .; J gene: TRBJ2-3; D gene: TRBD2
CDR3 protein: CASSPNLPSNTGELFF; CDR3 DNA: TGTGCCAGCTCACCAAACCTGCCCTCGAACACCGGGGAGCTGTTTTTT; V gene: TRBV18; clone size: .; J gene: TRBJ2-2; D gene: .
CDR3 protein: CASSPWASYNEQFF; CDR3 DNA: TGTGCCAGTAGCCCCTGGGCCTCCTACAATGAGCAGTTCTTC; V gene: TRBV19; clone size: .; J gene: TRBJ2-1; D gene: .
CDR3 protein: CASRPPSGRADTQYF; CDR3 DNA: TGTGCCAGCAGACCTCCTAGCGGGAGGGCAGATACGCAGTATTTT; V gene: TRBV2; clone size: .; J gene: TRBJ2-3; D gene: TRBD2
CDR3 protein: CASSLSGGTHIQYF; CDR3 DNA: TGCGCCAGCAGCTTGTCAGGGGGCACGCACATTCAGTACTTC; V gene: TRBV5-1; clone size: .; J gene: TRBJ2-4; D gene: TRBD1
CDR3 protein: CASSPGSGRSEQYF; CDR3 DNA: TGTGCCAGCTCACCTGGTAGCGGGAGGTCCGAGCAGTACTTC; V gene: TRBV18; clone size: medium-sized; J gene: TRBJ2-7; D gene: TRBD2
CDR3 protein: CAVDRWGNTEAFF; CDR3 DNA: TGTGCCGTCGACCGTTGGGGGAACACTGAAGCTTTCTTT; V gene: TRBV6-6; clone size: .; J gene: TRBJ1-1; D gene: .
CDR3 protein: CASSPGGANYGYTF; CDR3 DNA: TGCGCCAGCAGCCCAGGGGGTGCTAACTATGGCTACACCTTC; V gene: TRBV5-1; clone size: .; J gene: TRBJ1-2; D gene: TRBD1
CDR3 protein: CATSKDSWADTQYF; CDR3 DNA: TGTGCCACCTCTAAGGACAGTTGGGCAGATACGCAGTATTTT; V gene: TRBV10-3; clone size: .; J gene: TRBJ2-3; D gene: .
CDR3 protein: CASARPGQDSYEQYF; CDR3 DNA: TGTGCCAGCGCCCGGCCGGGACAGGACTCCTACGAGCAGTACTTC; V gene: TRBV2; clone size: few; J gene: TRBJ2-7; D gene: TRBD1
CDR3 protein: CASSERLAGGSTDRKYF; CDR3 DNA: TGTGCCAGCAGTGAAAGGCTAGCGGGAGGGAGCACAGATAGGAAGTATTTT; V gene: TRBV6-1; clone size: .; J gene: TRBJ2-3; D gene: TRBD2
CDR3 protein: CASSPLKTGHLGRFF; CDR3 DNA: TGTGCCAGCAGTCCCTTGAAAACGGGACACCTTGGGCGGTTCTTC; V gene: TRBV6-5; clone size: .; J gene: TRBJ2-1; D gene: .
CDR3 protein: CASSLQSDRGNEQYF; CDR3 DNA: TGCGCCAGCAGCCTGCAGTCGGACAGGGGGAACGAGCAGTACTTC; V gene: TRBV5-1; clone size: .; J gene: TRBJ2-7; D gene: TRBD1
CDR3 protein: CASSFAGAYNEQFF; CDR3 DNA: TGTGCCAGCAGCTTCGCGGGAGCCTACAATGAGCAGTTCTTC; V gene: TRBV5-6; clone size: .; J gene: TRBJ2-1; D gene: TRBD2
CDR3 protein: CASSLQPPGPKTYTEAFF; CDR3 DNA: TGCGCCAGCAGCTTACAGCCCCCGGGACCTAAAACCTACACTGAAGCTTTCTTT; V gene: TRBV5-1; clone size: once; J gene: TRBJ1-1; D gene: .
CDR3 protein: CASRRDVNNEQFF; CDR3 DNA: TGTGCCAGCAGGCGGGATGTGAACAATGAGCAGTTCTTC; V gene: TRBV2; clone size: .; J gene: TRBJ2-1; D gene: .
CDR3 protein: CATSRGDTSYNEQFF; CDR3 DNA: TGTGCCACCAGCAGAGGGGACACCTCCTACAATGAGCAGTTCTTC; V gene: TRBV15; clone size: .; J gene: TRBJ2-1; D gene: .
CDR3 protein: CASSVGSYRGVPEKLFF; CDR3 DNA: TGTGCCAGCAGTGTGGGCAGTTACCGGGGAGTCCCTGAAAAACTGTTTTTT; V gene: TRBV2; clone size: .; J gene: TRBJ1-4; D gene: .
CDR3 protein: CASTPGVEAYEQYF; CDR3 DNA: TGTGCCAGCACCCCGGGGGTGGAGGCCTACGAGCAGTACTTC; V gene: TRBV6-5; clone size: .; J gene: TRBJ2-7; D gene: .
CDR3 protein: CASSLAAGAVTDTQYF; CDR3 DNA: TGCGCCAGCAGCTTAGCAGCGGGGGCAGTAACAGATACGCAGTATTTT; V gene: TRBV5-1; clone size: .; J gene: TRBJ2-3; D gene: TRBD2
CDR3 protein: CASSSTGQGLRSRADTQYF; CDR3 DNA: TGTGCCAGCAGCTCGACGGGACAGGGGTTGCGATCACGAGCAGATACGCAGTATTTT; V gene: TRBV5-6; clone size: .; J gene: TRBJ2-3; D gene: TRBD1
CDR3 protein: CASSLGGGDPRGETQYF; CDR3 DNA: TGTGCCAGCAGCTTAGGCGGTGGGGACCCCCGCGGAGAGACCCAGTACTTC; V gene: TRBV11-2; clone size: few; J gene: TRBJ2-5; D gene: .
CDR3 protein: CASSLGYGTGGGYEQYF; CDR3 DNA: TGTGCCAGCAGCTTAGGATATGGGACCGGAGGAGGCTACGAGCAGTACTTC; V gene: TRBV11-2; clone size: .; J gene: TRBJ2-7; D gene: .
CDR3 protein: CASSPTGGRDTEAFF; CDR3 DNA: TGTGCCAGCTCACCGACAGGGGGTCGGGACACTGAAGCTTTCTTT; V gene: TRBV18; clone size: .; J gene: TRBJ1-1; D gene: TRBD1
CDR3 protein: CASSFPDPGGLETQYF; CDR3 DNA: TGCGCCAGCAGCTTTCCGGACCCCGGGGGCCTTGAGACCCAGTACTTC; V gene: TRBV5-1; clone size: .; J gene: TRBJ2-5; D gene: .
CDR3 protein: CASSLSPGVPNTEAFF; CDR3 DNA: TGTGCCAGCAGTTTATCTCCCGGGGTCCCGAACACTGAAGCTTTCTTT; V gene: TRBV27; clone size: .; J gene: TRBJ1-1; D gene: .
CDR3 protein: CASRPKNRGTYGYTF; CDR3 DNA: TGTGCCAGCAGACCTAAAAACAGGGGTACCTATGGCTACACCTTC; V gene: TRBV6-5; clone size: .; J gene: TRBJ1-2; D gene: TRBD1
CDR3 protein: CASSDHRGLEGYTF; CDR3 DNA: TGTGCCAGCAGTGACCACAGGGGGCTGGAGGGCTACACCTTC; V gene: TRBV6-1; clone size: once; J gene: TRBJ1-2; D gene: TRBD1
CDR3 protein: CASSQTGGPGNTIYF; CDR3 DNA: TGTGCCAGTAGTCAGACAGGGGGCCCTGGAAACACCATATATTTT; V gene: TRBV19; clone size: .; J gene: TRBJ1-3; D gene: TRBD1
CDR3 protein: CASSRAGIVHTIYF; CDR3 DNA: TGTGCCAGCAGTCGCGCGGGGATTGTTCACACCATATATTTT; V gene: TRBV25-1; clone size: .; J gene: TRBJ1-3; D gene: .
CDR3 protein: CASSRYRDRGASGANVLTF; CDR3 DNA: TGTGCCAGCAGCAGGTACCGGGACAGGGGCGCCTCTGGGGCCAACGTCCTGACTTTC; V gene: TRBV9; clone size: .; J gene: TRBJ2-6; D gene: TRBD1
CDR3 protein: CATSTSPWAETQYF; CDR3 DNA: TGTGCCACCAGCACCTCCCCGTGGGCAGAGACCCAGTACTTC; V gene: TRBV15; clone size: .; J gene: TRBJ2-5; D gene: .
CDR3 protein: CASSLDSRVSNSPLHF; CDR3 DNA: TGTGCCAGCAGCTTAGATTCGAGGGTCTCTAATTCACCCCTCCACTTT; V gene: TRBV13; clone size: few; J gene: TRBJ1-6; D gene: .
CDR3 protein: CASSTGGSGGYTF; CDR3 DNA: TGTGCCAGCAGTACGGGAGGCTCGGGTGGCTACACCTTC; V gene: TRBV6-5; clone size: .; J gene: TRBJ1-2; D gene: .
CDR3 protein: CASSVRGPRENTGELFF; CDR3 DNA: TGTGCCAGCAGCGTACGGGGGCCCCGAGAGAACACCGGGGAGCTGTTTTTT; V gene: TRBV2; clone size: .; J gene: TRBJ2-2; D gene: .
CDR3 protein: CASSPDYVEAFF; CDR3 DNA: TGTGCCAGCAGTCCGGATTACGTAGAAGCTTTCTTT; V gene: TRBV2; clone size: .; J gene: TRBJ1-1; D gene: .
CDR3 protein: CASSFSGLAPLRPYETQYF; CDR3 DNA: TGTGCCAGCAGCTTCTCAGGACTAGCTCCTCTGCGCCCTTACGAGACCCAGTACTTC; V gene: TRBV7-9; clone size: .; J gene: TRBJ2-5; D gene: TRBD2
CDR3 protein: CASSYHVRSYGYTF; CDR3 DNA: TGTGCCAGCAGTTACCATGTGCGCTCCTATGGCTACACCTTC; V gene: TRBV6-5; clone size: .; J gene: TRBJ1-2; D gene: .
CDR3 protein: CASSLGRGTDTQYF; CDR3 DNA: TGCGCCAGCAGCTTAGGACGGGGCACAGATACGCAGTATTTT; V gene: TRBV5-1; clone size: .; J gene: TRBJ2-3; D gene: .